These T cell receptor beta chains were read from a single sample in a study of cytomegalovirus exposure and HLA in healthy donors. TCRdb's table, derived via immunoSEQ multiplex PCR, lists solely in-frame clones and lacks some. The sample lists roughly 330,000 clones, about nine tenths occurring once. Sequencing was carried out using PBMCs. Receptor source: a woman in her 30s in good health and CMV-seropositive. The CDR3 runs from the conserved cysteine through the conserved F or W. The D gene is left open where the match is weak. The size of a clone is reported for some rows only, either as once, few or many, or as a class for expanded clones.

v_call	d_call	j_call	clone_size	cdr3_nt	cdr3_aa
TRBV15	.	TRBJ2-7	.	TGTGCCACCAGCAGAGACACAGGCCCCTACGAGCAGTACTTC	CATSRDTGPYEQYF
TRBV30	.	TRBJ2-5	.	TGTGCCTGGAGTGTAGGAGGTAATCAAGAGACCCAGTACTTC	CAWSVGGNQETQYF
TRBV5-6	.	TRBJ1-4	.	TGTGCCAGCAGCGGAAGGGGAGGCACTAATGAAAAACTGTTTTTT	CASSGRGGTNEKLFF
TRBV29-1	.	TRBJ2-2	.	TGCAGCGTTGAAGATCCAGGGTTGAACACCGGGGAGCTGTTTTTT	CSVEDPGLNTGELFF
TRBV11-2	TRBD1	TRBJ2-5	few	TGTGCCAGCAGCGCCACGGGACAGGGGCCGATATACTTC	CASSATGQGPIYF
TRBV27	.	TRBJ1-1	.	TGTGCCAGCAGTTTATCTCTAAACACTGAAGCTTTCTTT	CASSLSLNTEAFF
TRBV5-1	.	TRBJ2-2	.	TGCGCCAGCAGTCCGGGGATCACCGGGGAGCTGTTTTTT	CASSPGITGELFF
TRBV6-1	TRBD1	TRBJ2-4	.	TGTGCCGGCTCGACAGGGAAAGACATTCAGTACTTC	CAGSTGKDIQYF
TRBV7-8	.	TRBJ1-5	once	TGTGCCAGCAGCTTAGCGTCCTGGCAGGGCGGATCGAGCAATCAGCCCCAGCATTTT	CASSLASWQGGSSNQPQHF
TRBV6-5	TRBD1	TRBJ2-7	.	TGTGCCAGCAGTCCTGACAGGGGGCAGGACGAGCAGTACTTC	CASSPDRGQDEQYF
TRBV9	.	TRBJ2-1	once	TGTGCCAGCAGCGTAGATGTAGGATCCTACAATGAGCAGTTCTTC	CASSVDVGSYNEQFF
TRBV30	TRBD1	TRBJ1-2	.	TGTGCCTGGAGTGTACGAAGGGACAGGGGACTTTATGGCTACACCTTC	CAWSVRRDRGLYGYTF
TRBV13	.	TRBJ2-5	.	TGTGCCAGCAGCTTAGGGGAGGGGACTGCGCGGGAGACCCAGTACTTC	CASSLGEGTARETQYF
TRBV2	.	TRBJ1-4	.	TGTGCCAGCACTTCCAATGGGGGGGTTGGGGAAAAACTGTTTTTT	CASTSNGGVGEKLFF
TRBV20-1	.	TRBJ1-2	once	TGCAGTGCTAGGGCGGGAGATGGCTACACCTTC	CSARAGDGYTF
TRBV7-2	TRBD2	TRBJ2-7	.	TGTGCCAGCAGCCGGACTAGCGGGAGTTTCTACGAGCAGTACTTC	CASSRTSGSFYEQYF
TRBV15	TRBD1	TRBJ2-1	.	TGTGCCACCGCGACAGGGCTAACGTACAATGAGCAGTTCTTC	CATATGLTYNEQFF
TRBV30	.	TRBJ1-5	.	TGTGCCTGGAGCGGTCGAGGGGGCAATCAGCCCCAGCATTTT	CAWSGRGGNQPQHF
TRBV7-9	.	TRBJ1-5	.	TGTGCCAGCAGCTTGGCAACGCAGCCCCAGCATTTT	CASSLATQPQHF
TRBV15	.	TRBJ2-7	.	TGTGCCACCAGCAGAGATCTCCCAGGCTCTGGGCCCTACGAGCAGTACTTC	CATSRDLPGSGPYEQYF
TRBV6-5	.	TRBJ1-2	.	TGTGCCAGCAGTTCGACAGGATATGGCTACACCTTC	CASSSTGYGYTF
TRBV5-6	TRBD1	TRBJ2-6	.	TGTGCCAGCAGCTCCTGGACAGGACCTAGCTCTGGGGCCAACGTCCTGACTTTC	CASSSWTGPSSGANVLTF
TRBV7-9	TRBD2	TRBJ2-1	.	TGTGCCAGCAGCCCCGGGACTAGCTACAATGAGCAGTTCTTC	CASSPGTSYNEQFF
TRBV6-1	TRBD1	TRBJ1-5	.	TGTGCCAGCAGTGAACCTCGGACAGGGGTTGGTCAGCCCCAGCATTTT	CASSEPRTGVGQPQHF
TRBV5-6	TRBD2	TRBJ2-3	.	TGTGCCAGCAGCGCGATGCCTAGCGGGGGTAGAGATACGCAGTATTTT	CASSAMPSGGRDTQYF
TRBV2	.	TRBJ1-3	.	TGTGCCAGCAGGGACGCAGGTTCCTCTGGAAACACCATATATTTT	CASRDAGSSGNTIYF
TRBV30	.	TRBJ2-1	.	TGTGCCTGGAGTTCCTCGGAGAACCGGTTTGACAATGAGCAGTTCTTC	CAWSSSENRFDNEQFF
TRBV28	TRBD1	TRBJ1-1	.	TGTGCCAGCAGTCGAACTGGGACAGCGAACACTGAAGCTTTCTTT	CASSRTGTANTEAFF
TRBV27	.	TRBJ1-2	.	TGTGCCAGCAGTTCCGGCGGGAACTATGGCTACACCTTC	CASSSGGNYGYTF
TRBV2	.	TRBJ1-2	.	TGTGCCAGCAGTGGGGCAGGTCTGGGCTACACCTTC	CASSGAGLGYTF
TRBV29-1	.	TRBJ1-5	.	TGCAGCGTTACGGGACTAGCGGCCTATAGCAATCAGCCCCAGCATTTT	CSVTGLAAYSNQPQHF
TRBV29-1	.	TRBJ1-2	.	TGCAGCGCCACCGAGTTGGGGGACCGAGGGGGCTACACCTTC	CSATELGDRGGYTF
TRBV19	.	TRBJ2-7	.	TGTGCCAGTAGTAGTGGACAGTCCTACGAGCAGTACTTC	CASSSGQSYEQYF
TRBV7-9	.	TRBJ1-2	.	TGTGCCAGCAGCTTAGGGTGGGATGGCTACACCTTC	CASSLGWDGYTF
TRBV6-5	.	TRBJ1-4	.	TGTGCCAGCAGTTACTCAGGGGTTTCTGATGAAAAACTGTTTTTT	CASSYSGVSDEKLFF
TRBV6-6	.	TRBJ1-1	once	TGTGCCAGCAGGGACGGGGCCGAAGCTTTCTTT	CASRDGAEAFF
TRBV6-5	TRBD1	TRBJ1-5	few	TGTGCCAGCAGCCGCGATCAGGGGGCGATTCAGCCCCAGCATTTT	CASSRDQGAIQPQHF
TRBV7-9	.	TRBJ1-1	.	TGTGCCAGCAGCAAGGGGAACACTGAAGCTTTCTTT	CASSKGNTEAFF
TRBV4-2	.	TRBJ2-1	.	TGTGCCAGCAGCCAAGAAAGAAACAATGAGCAGTTCTTC	CASSQERNNEQFF
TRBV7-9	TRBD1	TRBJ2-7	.	TGTGCCAGCAGCCCACCGACAGGGGGAACCTACGAGCAGTACTTC	CASSPPTGGTYEQYF
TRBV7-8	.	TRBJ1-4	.	TGTGCCAGCAGTGAGGGACCGGGTTTTTATAATGAAAAACTGTTTTTT	CASSEGPGFYNEKLFF
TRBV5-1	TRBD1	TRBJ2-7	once	TGCGCCAGCAGCTTGTGGACAGGCGCCTACGAGCAGTACTTC	CASSLWTGAYEQYF
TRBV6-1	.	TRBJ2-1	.	TGTGCCAGCAGTGAAGGGCAGTTATACAATGAGCAGTTCTTC	CASSEGQLYNEQFF
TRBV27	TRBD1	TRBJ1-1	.	TGTGCCAGCAAATATCGGACAGGAAGAAATGAAGCTTTCTTT	CASKYRTGRNEAFF
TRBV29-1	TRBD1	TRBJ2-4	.	TGCAGCGTTGAAGGCGGACAGGGGTCCAAAAACATTCAGTACTTC	CSVEGGQGSKNIQYF
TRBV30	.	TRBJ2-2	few	TGTGCCTGGAAGGCAGGGAGCGCCGGGGAGCTGTTTTTT	CAWKAGSAGELFF
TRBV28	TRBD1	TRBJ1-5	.	TGTGCCAGCAGTCTAACAGGGGGCCTTCAGCCCCAGCATTTT	CASSLTGGLQPQHF
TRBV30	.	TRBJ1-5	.	TGTGCCTGGAGTGTACCCCCCAATCAGCCCCAGCATTTT	CAWSVPPNQPQHF
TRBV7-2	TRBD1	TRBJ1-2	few	TGTGCCAGCAGCCCAAAGACAGGGATTTATGGCTACACCTTC	CASSPKTGIYGYTF
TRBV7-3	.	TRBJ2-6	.	TGTGCCAGCAGCTTAACGGGGGGCCATTACCTGGGCTCTGGGGCCAACGTCCTGACTTTC	CASSLTGGHYLGSGANVLTF
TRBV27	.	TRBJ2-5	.	TGTGCCAGCAGTTTTGTGGGTTTCGAGACCCAGTACTTC	CASSFVGFETQYF
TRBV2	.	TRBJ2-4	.	TGTGCCAGCAGTGAAAGGCCAGAGCGAACCAAAAACATTCAGTACTTC	CASSERPERTKNIQYF
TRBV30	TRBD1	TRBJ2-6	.	TGTGCTACGGAGTCCCGGGGGACAGGGGGAAGCTCTGGGGCCAACGTCCTGACTTTC	CATESRGTGGSSGANVLTF
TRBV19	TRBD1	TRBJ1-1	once	TGTGCCAGTAGTATTCGGACAGGTTCTGAAGCTTTCTTT	CASSIRTGSEAFF
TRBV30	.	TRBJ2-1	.	TGTGCCTGGACCCGGGGGCAATCTTATAATGAGCAGTTCTTC	CAWTRGQSYNEQFF
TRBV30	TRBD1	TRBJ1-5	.	TGTGCCTGGAGTGGTCACAGGGGGGTTCGAGAGCCCCAGCATTTT	CAWSGHRGVREPQHF
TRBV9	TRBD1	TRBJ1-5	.	TGTGCCAGCAGCGTCGACAGGGAGGGGCCCCAGCATTTT	CASSVDREGPQHF
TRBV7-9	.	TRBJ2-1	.	TGTGCCAGCAGCTTAATTAGGCGGGACCGGGCGTCCAATGAGCAGTTCTTC	CASSLIRRDRASNEQFF
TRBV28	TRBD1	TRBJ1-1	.	TGTGCCAGCAGTTCGACAGGGAGAGGCACTGAAGCTTTCTTT	CASSSTGRGTEAFF